The rows below give T cell receptor beta chains drawn from one sample of a study of blood T cell repertoires in COVID-19. Profiled with immunoSEQ multiplex PCR; TCRdb holds only in-frame clones, not every one. The sample contains about 480,000 clones, about nine tenths of which appear only once. Material: peripheral blood. The receptors shown here come from a woman between 50 and 59 years old with COVID-19, enrolled during active disease. Each CDR3 is given with its conserved first and last residue. A D gene is named only where the DNA matches it firmly. Clone sizes are given selectively: once, few, many, or a class where the clone is expanded.

clone_size | d_call | j_call | v_call | cdr3_aa | cdr3_nt
. | TRBD2 | TRBJ2-3 | TRBV11-2 | CASSLDSGGRSLTQYF | TGTGCCAGCAGCTTGGATAGCGGGGGGCGCTCCCTTACGCAGTATTTT
. | . | TRBJ2-2 | TRBV14 | CASSLGMGTGELFF | TGTGCCAGCAGCCTCGGGATGGGCACCGGGGAGCTGTTTTTT
. | . | TRBJ1-3 | TRBV7-2 | CASSLDPGSGNTIYF | TGTGCCAGCAGCTTAGATCCCGGCTCTGGAAACACCATATATTTT
. | . | TRBJ1-5 | TRBV3-1/TRBV3-2 | CASSQGPAGQPQHF | TGTGCCAGCAGCCAAGGGCCGGCGGGCCAGCCCCAGCATTTT
. | TRBD2 | TRBJ2-2 | TRBV9 | CASSVSGLARRTGELFF | TGTGCCAGCAGCGTGTCCGGACTAGCGAGGCGCACCGGGGAGCTGTTTTTT
few | . | TRBJ2-2 | TRBV9 | CASTGITGELFF | TGTGCCAGCACGGGTATTACCGGGGAGCTGTTTTTT
. | . | TRBJ1-4 | TRBV5-1 | CASSFSPSATNEKLFF | TGCGCCAGCAGCTTTTCGCCCAGCGCAACTAATGAAAAACTGTTTTTT
. | . | TRBJ2-2 | TRBV9 | CASSVGQGAPGELFF | TGTGCCAGCAGCGTAGGGCAAGGGGCCCCCGGGGAGCTGTTTTTT
. | TRBD1 | TRBJ2-3 | TRBV7-2 | CASSLARQGPWSTDTQYF | TGTGCCAGCAGCTTAGCCAGACAGGGACCTTGGAGCACAGATACGCAGTATTTT
few | TRBD1 | TRBJ1-5 | TRBV2 | CASSDDRGYQPQHF | TGTGCCAGCAGCGACGACAGGGGATACCAGCCCCAGCATTTT
. | . | TRBJ2-1 | TRBV19 | CASSSQWGGGPENEQFF | TGTGCCAGTAGTTCCCAATGGGGCGGGGGCCCAGAGAATGAGCAGTTCTTC
. | TRBD1 | TRBJ1-1 | TRBV19 | CADPEPETGPKNTEAFF | TGTGCCGACCCCGAGCCTGAGACAGGGCCCAAGAACACTGAAGCTTTCTTT
. | . | TRBJ2-4 | TRBV11-2 | CASSLDLRSIQYF | TGTGCCAGCAGCTTAGATCTCCGGTCTATTCAGTACTTC
. | . | TRBJ2-4 | TRBV6-4 | CANHGGNIQYF | TGTGCCAACCACGGCGGAAACATTCAGTACTTC
. | TRBD2 | TRBJ2-7 | TRBV29-1 | CSVREGAYEQYF | TGCAGCGTACGGGAGGGGGCCTACGAGCAGTACTTC
. | . | TRBJ1-2 | TRBV10-1 | CASSEEQGYGYTF | TGCGCCAGCAGTGAGGAACAGGGTTATGGCTACACCTTC
. | TRBD1 | TRBJ1-1 | TRBV4-1 | CASSQQQGMNTEAFF | TGCGCCAGCAGCCAACAACAGGGGATGAACACTGAAGCTTTCTTT
. | TRBD1 | TRBJ2-1 | TRBV5-1 | CASSPGQGSWNEQFF | TGCGCCAGCAGCCCGGGACAGGGGTCGTGGAATGAGCAGTTCTTC
few | TRBD1 | TRBJ1-5 | TRBV7-6 | CASSQDRGPNQPQHF | TGTGCCAGCAGCCAGGACAGGGGACCGAATCAGCCCCAGCATTTT
. | . | TRBJ2-1 | TRBV19 | CASSIGLASEQFF | TGTGCCAGTAGTATAGGGCTAGCTAGTGAGCAGTTCTTC
. | . | TRBJ2-7 | TRBV19 | CASSIALSFYEQYF | TGTGCCAGTAGTATAGCGCTTAGCTTCTACGAGCAGTACTTC
. | . | TRBJ1-5 | TRBV28 | CASSSPTAEPQHF | TGTGCCAGCAGTTCCCCGACCGCGGAGCCCCAGCATTTT
. | TRBD1 | TRBJ2-7 | TRBV7-9 | CASSLDGDSSYEQYF | TGTGCCAGCAGCTTAGATGGGGACAGCTCCTACGAGCAGTACTTC
. | TRBD1 | TRBJ1-6 | TRBV5-6 | CASSLMTRTGKFPLHF | TGTGCCAGCAGCTTAATGACCCGGACAGGGAAGTTTCCCCTCCACTTT
. | . | TRBJ1-1 | TRBV6-5 | CASSYGLGGANTEAFF | TGTGCCAGCAGCTACGGCCTGGGGGGAGCGAACACTGAAGCTTTCTTT
. | TRBD1 | TRBJ2-1 | TRBV2 | CASRIDRVSEQFF | TGTGCCAGCAGGATAGACAGGGTGAGCGAGCAGTTCTTC
. | TRBD1 | TRBJ2-7 | TRBV5-5 | CASSDRDRVDSPYEQYF | TGTGCCAGCAGCGACCGGGACAGGGTGGATTCCCCATACGAGCAGTACTTC
. | TRBD2 | TRBJ2-5 | TRBV4-2 | CASSLGLAAQETQYF | TGTGCCAGCAGCCTTGGACTAGCGGCTCAAGAGACCCAGTACTTC
. | . | TRBJ1-6 | TRBV19 | CASSEGTTYNSPLHF | TGTGCCAGTAGTGAGGGGACTACCTATAATTCACCCCTCCACTTT
. | . | TRBJ2-7 | TRBV5-5 | CASSLEGLTGGVQYF | TGTGCCAGCAGCTTAGAGGGACTGACTGGGGGTGTGCAGTACTTC
. | . | TRBJ2-1 | TRBV6-5 | CASSYSGGSYNEQFF | TGTGCCAGCAGTTACTCGGGGGGTTCCTACAATGAGCAGTTCTTC
. | . | TRBJ2-6 | TRBV4-1 | CASSQGRGRGGANVLTF | TGCGCCAGCAGCCAAGGTCGGGGTAGAGGCGGGGCCAACGTCCTGACTTTC
. | . | TRBJ1-1 | TRBV14 | CASSQTGVRAFF | TGTGCCAGCAGCCAAACAGGCGTTCGGGCTTTCTTT
. | . | TRBJ1-5 | TRBV14 | CASSQEARPCNQPQHF | TGTGCCAGCAGCCAAGAAGCCAGGCCCTGCAATCAGCCCCAGCATTTT
. | . | TRBJ1-2 | TRBV5-1 | CASSLVGGAYGYTF | TGCGCCAGCAGCTTGGTCGGGGGGGCCTATGGCTACACCTTC
. | TRBD1 | TRBJ1-1 | TRBV10-3 | CAIGWTGGEAFF | TGTGCCATTGGGTGGACAGGGGGTGAAGCTTTCTTT
. | . | TRBJ1-4 | TRBV4-1 | CASSSQEHATNEKLFF | TGCGCCAGCAGCTCGCAGGAACACGCAACTAATGAAAAACTGTTTTTT
once | TRBD2 | TRBJ2-2 | TRBV12-5 | CASGLDEGGIGELFF | TGTGCTAGTGGTTTGGACGAGGGAGGGATCGGGGAGCTGTTTTTT
. | TRBD2 | TRBJ2-1 | TRBV3-1/TRBV3-2 | CASRDNSGKQFF | TGTGCCAGCAGAGATAATAGCGGGAAGCAGTTCTTC
once | . | TRBJ2-1 | TRBV7-6 | CASSLEGRGFSSYNEQFF | TGTGCCAGCAGCTTAGAGGGCAGGGGTTTCAGCTCCTACAATGAGCAGTTCTTC
. | TRBD1 | TRBJ1-1 | TRBV6-2/TRBV6-3 | CASSSGQGGRAFF | TGTGCCAGCAGTTCCGGACAGGGGGGACGAGCTTTCTTT
. | . | TRBJ2-7 | TRBV6-1 | CASSSEGYEQYF | TGTGCCAGCTCCTCGGAGGGGTACGAGCAGTACTTC
. | TRBD1 | TRBJ1-1 | TRBV29-1 | CSVRQGSNTEAFF | TGCAGCGTTCGACAGGGCAGCAACACTGAAGCTTTCTTT
. | . | TRBJ2-7 | TRBV6-2/TRBV6-3 | CASSSSSSDYEQYF | TGTGCCAGCAGTTCCTCCTCCAGTGACTACGAGCAGTACTTC
. | TRBD1 | TRBJ1-5 | TRBV18 | CASSPRDSFNQPQHF | TGTGCCAGCTCACCACGGGACAGTTTTAATCAGCCCCAGCATTTT
. | . | TRBJ2-1 | TRBV20-1 | CSASFQGGNEQFF | TGCAGTGCTAGTTTCCAGGGTGGGAATGAGCAGTTCTTC
. | . | TRBJ1-5 | TRBV6-1 | CASSEFGSPQPQHF | TGTGCCAGCAGTGAATTCGGGAGCCCCCAGCCCCAGCATTTT
. | . | TRBJ1-6 | TRBV5-4 | CASSFDGQSSYNSPLHF | TGTGCCAGCAGCTTTGACGGACAGAGCTCCTATAATTCACCCCTCCACTTT
. | TRBD1 | TRBJ1-4 | TRBV14 | CASSSGQNNEKLFF | TGTGCCAGCAGCTCGGGACAGAATAATGAAAAACTGTTTTTT
once | . | TRBJ2-2 | TRBV28 | CASSSMRLQGTGELFF | TGTGCCAGCAGCTCCATGAGATTACAGGGAACCGGGGAGCTGTTTTTT
. | . | TRBJ2-1 | TRBV5-1 | CASSLAVQDNEQFF | TGCGCCAGCAGCTTGGCCGTCCAGGACAATGAGCAGTTCTTC
. | TRBD2 | TRBJ2-5 | TRBV7-9 | CASSLGPAGGIGQETQYF | TGTGCCAGCAGCTTAGGCCCAGCGGGGGGGATCGGGCAAGAGACCCAGTACTTC
few | . | TRBJ1-6 | TRBV19 | CASSIHRDHDSPLHF | TGTGCCAGTAGTATCCACAGGGACCATGATTCACCCCTCCACTTT
. | . | TRBJ2-2 | TRBV19 | CASRHSDTGELFF | TGTGCCAGCCGACACTCTGACACCGGGGAGCTGTTTTTT